This T cell receptor beta chain was identified in a study of cytomegalovirus exposure and HLA in healthy donors. Study information: The 130 or so validation repertoires, a later analysis reported, used the same platform as the approximately 670 repertoires from the first cohort.

The table came from immunoSEQ multiplex PCR; TCRdb's copy has only in-frame clones and leaves some out. This sample has 280,000 or so clones, with approximately 90% found just once. Trimming removed 5 bases from V and 5 bases from J, with 19 bases in between. The CDR3 spans 16 residues. Germline V lookup: CDR1 MDHEN, CDR2 SYDVKM. The sample consisted of PBMCs. This chain links TRBV28 with TRBJ1-5; no clear D gene. This receptor was taken from a young woman in good health and CMV-seronegative. The CDR3 bases are TGTGCCAGCAGTCCCCACCTTGCCGGGAGGGATCAGCCCCAGCATTTT. Translation gives CASSPHLAGRDQPQHF.